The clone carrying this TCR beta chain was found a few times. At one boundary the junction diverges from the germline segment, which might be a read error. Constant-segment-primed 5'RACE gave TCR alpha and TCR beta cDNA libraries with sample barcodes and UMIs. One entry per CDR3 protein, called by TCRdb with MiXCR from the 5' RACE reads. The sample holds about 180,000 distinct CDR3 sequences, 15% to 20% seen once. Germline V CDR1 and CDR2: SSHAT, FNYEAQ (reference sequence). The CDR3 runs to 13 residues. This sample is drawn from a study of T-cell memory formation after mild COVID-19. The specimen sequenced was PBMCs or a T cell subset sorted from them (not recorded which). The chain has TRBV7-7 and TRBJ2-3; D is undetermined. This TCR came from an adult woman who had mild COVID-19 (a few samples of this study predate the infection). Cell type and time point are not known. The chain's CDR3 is CASSFQRTDTQYF. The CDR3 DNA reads TGTGCTAGCAGCTTCCAACGCACAGATACGCAGTATTTT.